A single sample gave rise to the 24 T cell receptor beta chains below, sequenced in a study of radiotherapy plus CTLA-4 blockade in lung cancer. Sequencing used immunoSEQ multiplex PCR; TCRdb keeps in-frame clones, though not all of them. The data contain about 49,000 clones, 70% to 90% of them seen just once; the ten biggest clones take up 25% to 35%. Here the sequenced sample was peripheral blood, taken from a patient treated with radiotherapy plus ipilimumab. Source of these receptors: a human donor with non-small cell lung cancer whose response to radiotherapy plus ipilimumab could not be evaluated.

The V and J genes are TRBV29-1 and TRBJ2-1, with 9 bases matching TRBD1. V was pared by 7 bases and J by 5 bases, with 3 bases of the junction left unmatched. This CDR3 contains 12 residues. The germline gives CDR1 SQVTM, CDR2 ANQGSEA. Here the CDR3 reads CSAGTGNNEQFF. The CDR3 nucleotides read TGCAGCGCAGGGACAGGGAACAATGAGCAGTTCTTC.

This clone was picked up a small number of times. The chain is built from TRBV2 and TRBJ2-3; D gene uncertain. V was clipped by 4 bases and J by 6 bases, with 5 bases between them. The V gene's germline CDR1 is SNHLY and CDR2 FYNNEI. The CDR3 length is 11 residues. The CDR3 is CASSVRDTQYF. CDR3 nucleotide sequence: TGTGCCAGCAGTGTGCGGGATACGCAGTATTTT. Complete variable domain (other parts from reference TRBV2 and TRBJ2-3): EPEVTQTPSHQVTQMGQEVILRCVPISNHLYFYWYRQILGQKVEFLVSFYNNEISEKSEIFDDQFSVERPDGSNFTLKIRSTKLEDSAMYFCASSVRDTQYFGPGTRLTVL.

The gene calls are TRBV2 and TRBJ2-3, with 10 bases that match TRBD2. Trimming removed 7 bases from V and 6 bases from J; junction bases left unmatched: 16. CDR1 SNHLY and CDR2 FYNNEI come from the germline V gene. CDR3 length equals 17 residues. For the CDR3, the DNA is TGTGCCAGCACCCGAAACCCACTAGCGGGGCCATGGGATACGCAGTATTTT. Translating it yields CASTRNPLAGPWDTQYF.

The V and J genes are TRBV28 and TRBJ2-3; 8 positions match TRBD1. Germline V lookup: CDR1 MDHEN, CDR2 SYDVKM. After removal of 4 bases from V and 0 bases from J, the junction contained 0 bases not matched to a gene. This CDR3 is 14 amino acids long. CDR3 DNA sequence: TGTGCCAGCAGTTCAGGGGGCAGCACAGATACGCAGTATTTT. Encoded protein: CASSSGGSTDTQYF. Full variable domain (remainder filled in from reference TRBV28 and TRBJ2-3): DVKVTQSSRYLVKRTGEKVFLECVQDMDHENMFWYRQDPGLGLRLIYFSYDVKMKEKGDIPEGYSVSREKKERFSLILESASTNQTSMYLCASSSGGSTDTQYFGPGTRLTVL.

The gene calls are TRBV27 and TRBJ2-5, with TRBD2 as a possible D gene (6 bases). From germline, CDR1 is MNHEY and CDR2 SMNVEV (reference sequence). The CDR3 runs to 14 residues. V was cut by 2 bases and J by 5 bases, with 12 bases left in between. CDR3 region: CASSLRGSWETQYF. CDR3 nucleotide sequence: TGTGCCAGCAGTTTACGGGGGTCGTGGGAGACCCAGTACTTC.

The chain couples TRBV6-5 to TRBJ2-1; 13 bases agree with TRBD2. Unmatched junction bases numbered 8, after V lost 5 bases and J lost 10 bases. Germline CDR1 and CDR2: MNHEY and SVGAGI. The CDR3 runs 15 residues. The CDR3 nucleotides are TGTGCCAGCAGTGTACTAGCGGGAGGGCCAGGAGAGCAGTTCTTC. Translating it yields CASSVLAGGPGEQFF.

The V gene is TRBV13, the J gene TRBJ2-2, with 14 nucleotides matching TRBD2. The CDR3 is made up of 22 amino acids. CDR1 PRHDT and CDR2 FYEKMQ come from the germline V gene (reference sequence). V was clipped by 3 bases and J by 0 bases; unmatched bases: 15. The CDR3 reads CASSLGVLWGLAGEPNTGELFF. For the CDR3, the DNA is TGTGCCAGCAGCTTGGGAGTTCTCTGGGGACTAGCGGGAGAACCGAACACCGGGGAGCTGTTTTTT.

In nucleotides, the CDR3 is TGTGCCAGCAGCCTTGGGGGGGCGGACGGTGAAAAACTGTTTTTT. Its protein is CASSLGGADGEKLFF. The rearrangement links TRBV7-9 to TRBJ1-4; D possibly corresponds to TRBD1 (6 bases). The V gene's germline CDR1 is SEHNR and CDR2 FQNEAQ (reference sequence). The CDR3 covers 15 residues. V was shortened by 5 bases and J by 7 bases, with 17 bases between the two germline ends.

The chain is built from TRBV7-8 and TRBJ2-2; TRBD2 matches at 8 bases. The junction had 5 bases not matched to a gene; V was cut back by 5 bases and J by 0 bases. The CDR3 runs 16 residues. CDR1 is SGHVS and CDR2 is FQNEAQ in the germline V gene. The CDR3 is CASSPLTSANTGELFF. CDR3 coding DNA: TGTGCCAGCAGCCCCTTGACTAGCGCGAACACCGGGGAGCTGTTTTTT.

V gene TRBV7-2 combines with J gene TRBJ2-5; D is perhaps TRBD2 (7 bases). V gave up 3 bases and J gave up 5 bases, with 16 bases separating them. The germline gives CDR1 SGHTA, CDR2 FQGNSA. CDR3 length equals 15 residues. The CDR3 spells CASSFGGGWVETQYF. DNA of the CDR3: TGTGCCAGCAGCTTTGGGGGGGGCTGGGTGGAGACCCAGTACTTC.

V is TRBV28 and J is TRBJ1-1; D uncertain. The V gene lost 3 bases and the J gene lost 1 base, with 6 bases spanning the gap. The CDR3 runs to 13 residues. CDR1 and CDR2 (germline): MDHEN, SYDVKM. The CDR3 sequence: CASSLSENTEAFF. CDR3 coding DNA: TGTGCCAGCAGTTTGTCAGAGAACACTGAAGCTTTCTTT. The whole variable domain, filled in from reference TRBV28 and TRBJ1-1, reads DVKVTQSSRYLVKRTGEKVFLECVQDMDHENMFWYRQDPGLGLRLIYFSYDVKMKEKGDIPEGYSVSREKKERFSLILESASTNQTSMYLCASSLSENTEAFFGQGTRLTVV.

CDR3 region: CASSESHSGNTIYF. For the CDR3, the DNA is TGTGCCAGCTCAGAGTCCCACTCTGGAAACACCATATATTTT. The genes are TRBV18 and TRBJ1-3; D unclear. The CDR3 spans 14 residues. V shed 5 bases and J shed 0 bases, with 8 bases lying between them. Germline CDR1 is KGHSH and CDR2 is LQKENI. The full variable domain, with the rest looked up from reference TRBV18 and TRBJ1-3, is NAGVMQNPRHLVRRRGQEARLRCSPMKGHSHVYWYRQLPEEGLKFMVYLQKENIIDESGMPKERFSAEFPKEGPSILRIQQVVRGDSAAYFCASSESHSGNTIYFGEGSWLTVV.

The chain is built from TRBV28 and TRBJ2-7; TRBD2 matches 15 bases. This CDR3 has 16 amino acids. With V trimmed by 5 bases and J by 5 bases, 7 bases remained unmatched. The germline CDR1 and CDR2 sequences are MDHEN and SYDVKM. The CDR3 DNA is TGTGCCAGCAGTGGTTGGACTAGCGGGAGGGCAGACGAGCAGTACTTC. It is translated as CASSGWTSGRADEQYF. Variable domain in full (rest from reference TRBV28 and TRBJ2-7): DVKVTQSSRYLVKRTGEKVFLECVQDMDHENMFWYRQDPGLGLRLIYFSYDVKMKEKGDIPEGYSVSREKKERFSLILESASTNQTSMYLCASSGWTSGRADEQYFGPGTRLTVT.

V usage is TRBV4-1 and J usage is TRBJ1-4, with TRBD1 matching over 12 bases. Germline V gene data show CDR1 as MGHRA and CDR2 as YSYEKL. This CDR3 region has 17 residues. V was clipped by 0 bases and J by 4 bases; unmatched bases: 3. CDR3: CASSQEGQGAVNEKLFF. Written as DNA, the CDR3 is TGCGCCAGCAGCCAAGAGGGACAGGGGGCAGTTAATGAAAAACTGTTTTTT.

The chain links TRBV11-2 to TRBJ2-5; perhaps TRBD2 as D (5 bases). The end of the DNA is better explained by TRBJ2-7, so the J call may be wrong. This CDR3 comprises 14 residues. Germline V gene lookup returns CDR1 SGHAT and CDR2 FQNNGV. The CDR3 DNA sequence: TGTGCCAGCAGCTTAAGAGCGGTTTCCTACGAGCAGTACTTC. Translated, it gives CASSLRAVSYEQYF.

This clone was observed once. The V gene is TRBV5-1, the J gene TRBJ1-2, with 9 bases identical to TRBD1. The CDR3 runs to 18 residues. Trimming at V came to 4 bases and at J to 2 bases, leaving 15 bases not matched to a gene. Germline V gene sequence: CDR1 SGHRS, CDR2 YFSETQ. The DNA of the CDR3 is TGCGCCAGCAGCCGAAACAGACAGGGGGTGGGAGAGAACTATGGCTACACCTTC. Its translation: CASSRNRQGVGENYGYTF.

The chain carries TRBV5-6 and TRBJ1-3; TRBD1 agrees at 8 bases. Germline V gives CDR1 SGHDT, CDR2 YYEEEE. V gave up 0 bases and J gave up 0 bases; unmatched junction bases: 5. This CDR3 is 17 amino acids long. For the CDR3, the DNA is TGTGCCAGCAGCTTGGCCCCGGGACAGGACTCTGGAAACACCATATATTTT. It codes for CASSLAPGQDSGNTIYF.

The chain links TRBV10-3 to TRBJ1-5, with D perhaps TRBD1 (6 bases). Germline-derived CDR1 and CDR2 are ENHRY and SYGVKD. V lost 7 bases and J lost 3, with 10 bases in between. The CDR3 has 13 amino acids. In DNA, the CDR3 is TGTGCCATCAAAGGGACATTCAATCAGCCCCAGCATTTT. It codes for CAIKGTFNQPQHF.

V usage is TRBV7-2 and J usage is TRBJ2-7, with 7 bases matching TRBD1. Trimming at V came to 8 bases and at J to 6 bases, leaving 10 bases not matched to a gene. Germline CDR1 SGHTA, CDR2 FQGNSA. The CDR3 has 13 amino acids. CDR3 region: CASRRDSLGEQYF. DNA for the CDR3: TGTGCCAGCCGCCGGGACAGCCTCGGCGAGCAGTACTTC. The variable domain in full, completed from reference TRBV7-2 and TRBJ2-7, reads GAGVSQSPSNKVTEKGKDVELRCDPISGHTALYWYRQSLGQGLEFLIYFQGNSAPDKSGLPSDRFSAERTGGSVSTLTIQRTQQEDSAVYLCASRRDSLGEQYFGPGTRLTVT.

This clone was seen a few times. The J gene is TRBJ2-7, the V gene TRBV28, with 10 bases identical to TRBD2. J was trimmed by 2 bases and V by 4 bases; bases with no gene match: 5. This CDR3 is 15 amino acids long. CDR1 and CDR2 (germline): MDHEN, SYDVKM. The CDR3 reads CASSSPAGGPYEQYF. DNA of the CDR3: TGTGCCAGCAGTTCTCCAGCGGGAGGGCCCTACGAGCAGTACTTC.

The CDR3 bases are TGTGCTACGAAACTAGGACAGGGGGCTTTGAACACTGAAGCTTTCTTT. This encodes CATKLGQGALNTEAFF. The chain recombines TRBV19 with TRBJ1-1; 11 bases are shared with TRBD1. The germline V gene has CDR1 LNHDA and CDR2 SQIVND (reference sequence). The length of the CDR3 is 16 residues. Full variable domain (remainder filled in from reference TRBV19 and TRBJ1-1): DGGITQSPKYLFRKEGQNVTLSCEQNLNHDAMYWYRQDPGQGLRLIYYSQIVNDFQKGDIAEGYSVSREKKESFPLTVTSAQKNPTAFYLCATKLGQGALNTEAFFGQGTRLTVV.

The chain recombines TRBV7-3 with TRBJ1-2; possibly TRBD1 for D (6 bases). V was clipped by 1 base and J by 5 bases, with 17 bases between them. The length of the CDR3 is 16 residues. The germline gives CDR1 SGHTA, CDR2 FQGTGA. The CDR3 loop reads CASSLKGSGTLYGYTF. As DNA, the CDR3 is TGTGCCAGCAGCTTAAAGGGGAGTGGGACACTTTATGGCTACACCTTC.

The CDR3 is CASSYYRPSTDTQYF. The CDR3 DNA sequence: TGTGCCAGCAGTTACTACAGGCCCAGCACAGATACGCAGTATTTT. This rearrangement joins TRBV6-5 to TRBJ2-3; TRBD1 might be the D (5 bases). Trimming removed 1 base from V and 0 bases from J, with 8 bases in between. CDR3 size: 15 residues. Germline CDR1 and CDR2: MNHEY and SVGAGI.

The chain carries TRBV19 and TRBJ2-7, with 7 bases matching TRBD2. With 1 base clipped from V and 0 bases from J, the junction kept 6 bases outside the gene matches. CDR3 length: 16 amino acids. CDR1 and CDR2 from the germline V gene are LNHDA and SQIVND (reference sequence). The CDR3 is CASSIGLADVSYEQYF. DNA for the CDR3: TGTGCCAGTAGTATAGGACTAGCCGACGTCTCCTACGAGCAGTACTTC.